This T cell receptor (beta chain) comes out of a study of OX40 agonist ivuxolimab in advanced cancers. Study in general: Patients were under 90% male with ages about 20 to 79, mean about 65. Earlier treatment with anti-PD-1, anti-PD-L1 or anti-CTLA-4 was permitted, and 35% to 40% had received some. Findings of the study overall: Among some nonresponders, normalized T-cell clonal expansion was also low.

Clones were sequenced by immunoSEQ multiplex PCR, and TCRdb holds only the in-frame ones, with some missing. Of tens of thousands of clones in the sample, approximately 80% were seen once. On this clone itself: The antigen is unknown.

The study sampled blood at baseline, cycle 4 day 1, and cycle 7 day 1. The sample was CD4+ or CD8+ T cells sorted from blood, taken in a trial of the OX40 agonist ivuxolimab. The origin of this receptor is an adult with an advanced solid tumor such as melanoma, head and neck, liver or kidney cancer.

The CDR3 DNA follows: TGTGCCAGCAGTGGCCCATTAGCGGATTTCAGGGATACGCAGTATTTT. Translating it yields CASSGPLADFRDTQYF. The chain recombines TRBV6-4 with TRBJ2-3; a possible D gene is TRBD2 (6 bases). V shed 4 bases and J shed 6 bases, with 20 bases lying between them. CDR3 size: 16 residues. Looked up from germline, CDR1 is MRHNA and CDR2 is SNTAGT.